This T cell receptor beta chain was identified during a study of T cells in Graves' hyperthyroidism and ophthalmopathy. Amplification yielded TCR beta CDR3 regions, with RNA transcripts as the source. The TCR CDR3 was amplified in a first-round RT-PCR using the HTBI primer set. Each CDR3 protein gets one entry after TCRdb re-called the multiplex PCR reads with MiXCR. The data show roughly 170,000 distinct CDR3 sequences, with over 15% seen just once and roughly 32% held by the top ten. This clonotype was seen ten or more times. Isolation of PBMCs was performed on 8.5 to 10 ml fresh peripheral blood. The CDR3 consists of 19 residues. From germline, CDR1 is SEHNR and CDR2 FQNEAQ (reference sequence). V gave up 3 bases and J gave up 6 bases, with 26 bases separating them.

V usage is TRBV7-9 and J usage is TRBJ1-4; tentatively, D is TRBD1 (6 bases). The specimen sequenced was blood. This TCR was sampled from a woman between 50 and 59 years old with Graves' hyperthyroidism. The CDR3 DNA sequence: TGTGCCAGCAGCTTCCTCAGGGGAAAGCCAAAAGAAGCGGATGAAAAACTGTTTTTT. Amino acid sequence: CASSFLRGKPKEADEKLFF.